This paragraph covers one T cell receptor (beta chain) sequence. Its antigen is still unknown. The data originate from a study of cytomegalovirus exposure and HLA in healthy donors. Findings of the study overall: The study recorded 164 TCR beta chains that were cytomegalovirus-associated. Later analysis identified a missense DCLRE1C variant that was linked to TCR beta V- and J-gene trimming.

Primers for the PCR totalled 60 Vbeta and 13 Jbeta. Using immunoSEQ multiplex PCR, the repertoire was profiled, and TCRdb retains in-frame clones only, with some absent. The table includes 80,000 to 100,000 clones, 65% to 80% detected once. There were likely unrecorded immune exposures, though donors were nominally healthy when sampled. Trimming removed 0 bases at V and 0 bases at J, with 6 bases between. CDR1 and CDR2 from the germline V gene are LGHNA and YNFKEQ. The CDR3 loop spans 16 amino acids. Sequencing was carried out using PBMCs. This clonotype was sampled from a woman between 18 and 30 years old in good health and CMV-seropositive. This chain joins TRBV4-2 and TRBJ2-6, with D uncertain. CDR3 in DNA: TGTGCCAGCAGCCAAGATTTAGACTCTGGGGCCAACGTCCTGACTTTC. This codes for CASSQDLDSGANVLTF.